Each of the 8 T cell receptor beta chains below was sequenced from the same sample in a study of CD8 T cells in Susac syndrome. An amount of RNA that ranged from roughly 0.45 to 1 ug was reverse transcribed with random hexamers. TCRdb re-analysed the immunoSEQ multiplex PCR reads in MiXCR, keeping a single row per CDR3 protein. The sample has 100,000 to 150,000 distinct CDR3 sequences; around 75% are singletons. Sequencing was performed on CD8+ T cells from PBMCs. These receptors came from a human donor with multiple sclerosis.

This clonotype was seen more than once but under ten times. The chain carries TRBV25-1 and TRBJ2-2, with a weak D call TRBD1 (6 bases). Trimming took 4 bases from V and 1 from J, leaving 10 bases between them. Germline CDR1 MGHDK, CDR2 SYGVNS. This CDR3 has 15 residues. CDR3 sequence reads: CASSGPGQNTGELFF. The CDR3 nucleotides read TGTGCCAGCAGTGGACCGGGACAGAACACCGGGGAGCTGTTTTTT.

V gene TRBV6-5 combines with J gene TRBJ1-2, with D perhaps matching TRBD1 (5 bases). This CDR3 spans 16 amino acids. Germline CDR1 is MNHEY and CDR2 is SVGAGI. Trimming removed 0 bases from V and 12 bases from J, with 23 bases in between. CDR3 region: CASSYSERDPRSVDTF. CDR3 nucleotides: TGTGCCAGCAGTTACTCGGAGCGGGACCCAAGAAGTGTGGACACCTTC.

J is TRBJ2-1 and V is TRBV6-5, with 15 nucleotides matching TRBD2. Germline values: CDR1 MNHEY, CDR2 SVGAGI. The CDR3 sequence is 19 residues long. After removal of 0 bases from V and 1 base from J, the junction contained 4 bases not matched to a gene. The chain's CDR3 is CASSYSGLAGGPSYNEQFF. DNA for the CDR3: TGTGCCAGCAGTTACTCGGGACTAGCGGGAGGCCCATCCTACAATGAGCAGTTCTTC.

CDR3 amino acids: CASSSRRDYEQYV. The CDR3 DNA is TGTGCCAGCAGTTCCCGGAGAGATTACGAGCAGTACGTC. The chain combines TRBV27 with TRBJ2-7; D not certain. This CDR3 comprises 13 residues. The germline V and J ends were trimmed by 4 bases and 4 bases, with 11 bases remaining between them. The germline V gene has CDR1 MNHEY and CDR2 SMNVEV (reference sequence).

The gene calls are TRBV27 and TRBJ2-7, with no clear D. V shed 4 bases and J shed 1 base, with 14 bases lying between them. The germline gives CDR1 MNHEY, CDR2 SMNVEV (reference sequence). The CDR3 consists of 15 residues. CDR3 DNA: TGTGCCAGCAGTTACACGACCTCAGCTTCCTACGAGCAGTACTTC. Protein: CASSYTTSASYEQYF.

The V gene is TRBV19, the J gene TRBJ1-1; perhaps TRBD1 as D (5 bases). CDR3 size: 14 residues. From germline, CDR1 is LNHDA and CDR2 SQIVND (reference sequence). V was trimmed by 8 bases and J by 0 bases, leaving 13 bases between them. The CDR3: CASVSTAMNTEAFF. CDR3 nucleotide sequence: TGTGCCAGTGTGTCGACAGCAATGAACACTGAAGCTTTCTTT.

The V and J genes are TRBV2 and TRBJ1-6; D is unclear. Germline V gives CDR1 SNHLY, CDR2 FYNNEI. V was clipped by 1 base and J by 4 bases, with 8 bases between them. The CDR3 has 15 amino acids. For the CDR3, the DNA is TGTGCCAGCAGTGAAGGGGTTCTTTATAATTCACCCCTCCACTTT. Translation: CASSEGVLYNSPLHF.

V gene TRBV7-2 combines with J gene TRBJ1-1, with a possible D match to TRBD1 (6 bases). The V and J ends lost 5 bases and 1 base respectively, with 14 bases between them. Germline lookup yields CDR1 SGHTA and CDR2 FQGNSA. This CDR3 contains 15 residues. In nucleotides, the CDR3 is TGTGCCAGCAGCCCGTACAGGGTCGGGAACACTGAAGCTTTCTTT. Translation gives CASSPYRVGNTEAFF.